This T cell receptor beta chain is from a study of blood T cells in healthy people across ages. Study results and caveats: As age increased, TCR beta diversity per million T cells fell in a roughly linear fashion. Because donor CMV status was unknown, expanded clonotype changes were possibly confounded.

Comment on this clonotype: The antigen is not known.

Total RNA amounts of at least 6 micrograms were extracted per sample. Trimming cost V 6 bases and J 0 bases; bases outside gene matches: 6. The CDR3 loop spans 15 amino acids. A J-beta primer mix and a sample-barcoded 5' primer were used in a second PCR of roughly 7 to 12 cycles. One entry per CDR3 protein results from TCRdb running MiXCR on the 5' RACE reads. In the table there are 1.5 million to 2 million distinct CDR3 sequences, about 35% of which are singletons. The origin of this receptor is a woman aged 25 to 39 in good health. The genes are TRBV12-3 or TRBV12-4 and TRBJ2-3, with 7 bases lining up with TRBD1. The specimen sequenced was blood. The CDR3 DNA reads TGTGCCAGCAGGAGACAGGGATTGAGCACAGATACGCAGTATTTT. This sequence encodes CASRRQGLSTDTQYF.